A single sample is the source of the 8 T cell receptor beta chains below, sequenced in a study of blood T cell repertoires in COVID-19. The repertoire was sequenced with immunoSEQ multiplex PCR; TCRdb's copy has only in-frame clones and lacks some. The table has around 300,000 clones, approximately 86% seen once; the top ten hold 2.6%. Sequenced: PBMCs or T cells enriched from blood (not recorded which). These receptors all come from a woman under 30 who had recovered from COVID-19.

This sequence joins TRBV10-3 and TRBJ1-2; 7 bases agree with TRBD1. From germline, CDR1 is ENHRY and CDR2 SYGVKD. Trimming at V came to 6 bases and at J to 6 bases, leaving 13 bases not matched to a gene. This CDR3 region has 15 residues. The CDR3 DNA sequence: TGTGCCATCAGCAGCCGGGACAGCCTTATCAATGGCTACACCTTC. This gives the protein CAISSRDSLINGYTF.

The chain uses TRBV5-1 and TRBJ2-5, with D perhaps TRBD2 (5 bases). This CDR3 spans 14 amino acids. Trimming removed 4 bases at V and 2 bases at J, with 12 bases between. CDR1 is SGHRS and CDR2 is YFSETQ in the germline V gene. This CDR3 is CASSEGGPQETQYF. The CDR3 DNA reads as TGCGCCAGCAGCGAGGGCGGCCCACAAGAGACCCAGTACTTC.

The V and J genes are TRBV5-1 and TRBJ2-5; a weak D match, TRBD2 (6 bases). From germline, CDR1 is SGHRS and CDR2 YFSETQ. CDR3 length: 15 residues. The V gene lost 0 bases and the J gene lost 1 base, with 10 bases spanning the gap. The CDR3 coding sequence is TGCGCCAGCAGCTTGGTCGGGGGAGGCCAAGAGACCCAGTACTTC. Translated: CASSLVGGGQETQYF.

The V and J genes are TRBV5-1 and TRBJ1-5, with D uncertain. Germline CDR1 is SGHRS and CDR2 is YFSETQ. The CDR3 spans 15 residues. V was cut by 0 bases and J by 1 base, with 8 bases left in between. The CDR3 nucleotides read TGCGCCAGCAGCTTGGCCGGGTTCAGCAATCAGCCCCAGCATTTT. Protein product: CASSLAGFSNQPQHF.

This chain links TRBV19 with TRBJ2-7; 7 bases map to TRBD2. The CDR3 runs 17 residues. Trimming cost V 5 bases and J 0 bases; bases outside gene matches: 13. CDR1 is LNHDA and CDR2 is SQIVND in the germline V gene (reference sequence). The CDR3 DNA reads TGTGCCAGTAGTTGGGCCTGGGCGGGAGACATCTCCTACGAGCAGTACTTC. This encodes CASSWAWAGDISYEQYF.

V is TRBV9 and J is TRBJ1-1, with TRBD1 identical over 8 bases. CDR1 and CDR2 (germline): SGDLS, YYNGEE. The CDR3 spans 14 residues. The ends lost 1 base at V and 4 bases at J; junction bases unmatched: 3. The CDR3 DNA sequence: TGTGCCAGCAGCGTAATTACAGGGGGCACTGAAGCTTTCTTT. This sequence encodes CASSVITGGTEAFF. Full variable domain (rest looked up from reference TRBV9 and TRBJ1-1): DSGVTQTPKHLITATGQRVTLRCSPRSGDLSVYWYQQSLDQGLQFLIQYYNGEERAKGNILERFSAQQFPDLHSELNLSSLELGDSALYFCASSVITGGTEAFFGQGTRLTVV.

The rearrangement uses TRBV5-5 and TRBJ2-7, with 7 nucleotides matching TRBD2. Looked up from germline, CDR1 is SGHKS and CDR2 is YYEKEE (reference sequence). The CDR3 spans 14 residues. V lost 3 bases and J lost 2; bases outside the gene matches: 5. This chain's CDR3 is CASSWLAETYEQYF. CDR3 nucleotide sequence: TGTGCCAGCAGCTGGCTAGCGGAGACCTACGAGCAGTACTTC.

The genes are TRBV5-8 and TRBJ2-1; TRBD2 matches at 12 bases. Per germline, CDR1 SGHTS and CDR2 YDEGEE. The V and J ends lost 5 bases and 4 bases, in that order; junction bases with no gene match: 16. The CDR3 runs 19 residues. CDR3 region: CASSSSRRLAGVPYNEQFF. The CDR3 DNA follows: TGTGCCAGCAGTTCCTCGAGGAGACTAGCGGGGGTCCCTTACAATGAGCAGTTCTTC.